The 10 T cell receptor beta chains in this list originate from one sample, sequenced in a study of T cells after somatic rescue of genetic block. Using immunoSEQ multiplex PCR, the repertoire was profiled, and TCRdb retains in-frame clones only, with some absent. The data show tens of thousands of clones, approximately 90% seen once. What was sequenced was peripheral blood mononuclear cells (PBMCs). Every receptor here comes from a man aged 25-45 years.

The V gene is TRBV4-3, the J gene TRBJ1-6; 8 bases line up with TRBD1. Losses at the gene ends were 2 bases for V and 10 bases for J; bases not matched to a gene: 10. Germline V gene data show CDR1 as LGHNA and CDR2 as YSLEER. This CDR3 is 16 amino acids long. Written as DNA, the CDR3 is TGCGCCAGCAGCCAACTTACCGGGACAGGTTCCTCACCCCTCCACTTT. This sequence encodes CASSQLTGTGSSPLHF.

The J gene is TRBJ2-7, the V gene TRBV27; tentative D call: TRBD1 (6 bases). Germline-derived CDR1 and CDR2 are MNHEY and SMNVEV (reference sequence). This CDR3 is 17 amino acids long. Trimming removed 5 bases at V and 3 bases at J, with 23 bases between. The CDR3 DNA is TGTGCCAGCAGTCTACGATATTCAGGGGAAGGGGACTACGAGCAGTACTTC. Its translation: CASSLRYSGEGDYEQYF.

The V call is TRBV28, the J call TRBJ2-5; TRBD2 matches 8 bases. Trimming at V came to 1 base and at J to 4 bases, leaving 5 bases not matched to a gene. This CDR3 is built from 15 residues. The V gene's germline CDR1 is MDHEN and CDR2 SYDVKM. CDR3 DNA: TGTGCCAGCAGTTTATCCCGGGGGGGCAGAGAGACCCAGTACTTC. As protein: CASSLSRGGRETQYF.

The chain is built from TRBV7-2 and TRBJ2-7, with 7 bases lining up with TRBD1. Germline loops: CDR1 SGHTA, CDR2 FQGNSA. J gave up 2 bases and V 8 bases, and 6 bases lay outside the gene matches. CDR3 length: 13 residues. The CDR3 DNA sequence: TGTGCCAGCGGACGAACAGGGGCCTACGAGCAGTACTTC. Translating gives CASGRTGAYEQYF.

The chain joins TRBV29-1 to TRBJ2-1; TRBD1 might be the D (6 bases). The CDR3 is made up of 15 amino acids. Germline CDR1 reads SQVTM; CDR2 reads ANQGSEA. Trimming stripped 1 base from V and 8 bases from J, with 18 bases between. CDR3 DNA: TGCAGCGTTGAAGGAGGACAGAAGGTTAGGGATGAGCAGTTCTTC. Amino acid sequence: CSVEGGQKVRDEQFF.

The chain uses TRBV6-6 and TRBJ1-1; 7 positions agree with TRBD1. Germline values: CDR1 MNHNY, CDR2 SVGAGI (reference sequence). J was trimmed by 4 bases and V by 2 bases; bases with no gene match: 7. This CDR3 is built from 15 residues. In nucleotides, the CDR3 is TGTGCCAGCAGTTACCGGCAGGGGGGCGGCACTGAAGCTTTCTTT. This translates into CASSYRQGGGTEAFF.

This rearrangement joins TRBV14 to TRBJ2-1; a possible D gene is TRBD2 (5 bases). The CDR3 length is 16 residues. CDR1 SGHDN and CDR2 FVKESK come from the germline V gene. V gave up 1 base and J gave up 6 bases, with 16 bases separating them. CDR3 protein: CASSQVSGSAGNEQFF. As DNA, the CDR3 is TGTGCCAGCAGCCAAGTCTCGGGATCGGCGGGCAATGAGCAGTTCTTC.

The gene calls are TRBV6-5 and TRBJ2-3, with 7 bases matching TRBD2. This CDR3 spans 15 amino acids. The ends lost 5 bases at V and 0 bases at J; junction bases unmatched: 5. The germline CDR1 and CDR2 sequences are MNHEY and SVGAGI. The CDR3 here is CASSRAGFSTDTQYF. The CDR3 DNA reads TGTGCCAGCAGTAGAGCGGGGTTTAGCACAGATACGCAGTATTTT.

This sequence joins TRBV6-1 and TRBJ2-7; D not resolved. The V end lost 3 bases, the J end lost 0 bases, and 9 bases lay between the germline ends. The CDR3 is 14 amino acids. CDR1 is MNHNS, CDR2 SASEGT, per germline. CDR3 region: CASSELAFSYEQYF. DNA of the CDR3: TGTGCCAGCAGTGAGTTAGCCTTCTCCTACGAGCAGTACTTC.

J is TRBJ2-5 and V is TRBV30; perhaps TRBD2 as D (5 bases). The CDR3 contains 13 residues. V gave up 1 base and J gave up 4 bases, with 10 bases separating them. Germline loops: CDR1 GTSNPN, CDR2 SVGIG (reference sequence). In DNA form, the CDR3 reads TGTGCCTGGAGTGGTTGGAGGATAGAGACCCAGTACTTC. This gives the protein CAWSGWRIETQYF. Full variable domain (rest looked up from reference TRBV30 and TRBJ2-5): SQTIHQWPATLVQPVGSPLSLECTVEGTSNPNLYWYRQAAGRGLQLLFYSVGIGQISSEVPQNLSASRPQDRQFILSSKKLLLSDSGFYLCAWSGWRIETQYFGPGTRLLVL.